One and the same sample provided the 15 T cell receptor beta chains below, sequenced in a study of blood T cell repertoires in COVID-19. Using immunoSEQ multiplex PCR, the repertoire was profiled, and TCRdb retains in-frame clones only, with some absent. The sample has about 150,000 clones; about 79% are singletons. Sequenced sample: peripheral blood. The receptors come from a woman aged 45 to 65 with acute or convalescent COVID-19.

As DNA, the CDR3 is TGTGCCAGCAGTTATACGGGGTCAGGGGGGCGTTCACCCCTCCACTTT. Protein sequence: CASSYTGSGGRSPLHF. The chain links TRBV6-6 to TRBJ1-6; 7 bases align to TRBD1. CDR1 MNHNY and CDR2 SVGAGI come from the germline V gene (reference sequence). The CDR3 extends over 16 amino acids. J was trimmed by 9 bases and V by 3 bases; bases with no gene match: 11.

The chain joins TRBV19 to TRBJ1-5; D perhaps matches TRBD1 (6 bases). Germline CDR1 reads LNHDA; CDR2 reads SQIVND (reference sequence). This CDR3 comprises 14 residues. Trimming shortened V by 4 bases and J by 5 bases, and 12 bases separated the two germline ends. The CDR3 protein is CASSSSQGYQPQHF. The CDR3 region has the DNA TGTGCCAGTAGTAGCTCACAGGGATATCAGCCCCAGCATTTT.

The sample holds a few counts of this clone. The chain has TRBV5-4 and TRBJ2-2, with D perhaps matching TRBD1 (5 bases). V was cut by 0 bases and J by 5 bases, with 5 bases left in between. CDR3 length equals 13 residues. CDR1 is SGHNT and CDR2 is YYREEE in the germline V gene (reference sequence). In DNA, the CDR3 is TGTGCCAGCAGCTTGGACAGGACCGGGGAGCTGTTTTTT. This encodes CASSLDRTGELFF.

The chain is built from TRBV6-5 and TRBJ2-3; the match to TRBD1 covers 7 bases. Trimming at V came to 0 bases and at J to 6 bases, leaving 6 bases not matched to a gene. The germline gives CDR1 MNHEY, CDR2 SVGAGI. The CDR3 loop spans 15 amino acids. Here the CDR3 DNA reads TGTGCCAGCAGTTACTCGACAGGGACCCTGGATACGCAGTATTTT. Its protein is CASSYSTGTLDTQYF.

The chain recombines TRBV19 with TRBJ1-3, with D hard to call. Trimming took off 4 bases at V and 4 bases at J, with 11 bases between the two ends. The CDR3 is made up of 14 amino acids. CDR1 and CDR2 from the germline V gene are LNHDA and SQIVND (reference sequence). CDR3 loop: CASSTYGAGNTIYF. For the CDR3, the DNA is TGTGCCAGTAGTACCTACGGAGCCGGAAACACCATATATTTT.

V usage is TRBV7-2 and J usage is TRBJ2-3; 9 positions match TRBD2. J was trimmed by 2 bases and V by 2 bases; bases with no gene match: 8. Germline V lookup: CDR1 SGHTA, CDR2 FQGNSA. The CDR3 has 17 residues. CDR3 nucleotide sequence: TGTGCCAGCAGCTTAAAGGGGACTAGCCTCTCCACAGATACGCAGTATTTT. This codes for CASSLKGTSLSTDTQYF.

The V and J genes are TRBV12-3 or TRBV12-4 and TRBJ1-1, with D unclear. The ends were cut back, 3 bases at V and 5 bases at J, with 7 bases in the middle. The CDR3 spans 12 residues. The CDR3 loop is CASSLAGTEAFF. In nucleotides, the CDR3 is TGTGCCAGCAGTTTGGCCGGGACTGAAGCTTTCTTT.

This chain connects TRBV7-3 to TRBJ2-1, with 9 bases identical to TRBD1. V dropped 4 bases and J dropped 6; count of bases not matched to a gene: 10. CDR1 and CDR2 from the germline V gene are SGHTA and FQGTGA. This CDR3 is built from 16 residues. The CDR3 is CASSSTGTGTFNEQFF. The DNA for the CDR3 is TGTGCCAGCAGCTCAACCGGGACAGGGACTTTCAATGAGCAGTTCTTC.

The chain is built from TRBV6-5 and TRBJ2-1; 8 nucleotides agree with TRBD2. Germline CDR1 and CDR2: MNHEY and SVGAGI. The V segment lost 0 bases and the J segment 5 bases; nucleotides outside the gene matches: 3. The CDR3 runs to 15 residues. CDR3: CASSYSGTRDNEQFF. In DNA, the CDR3 is TGTGCCAGCAGTTACTCGGGGACTAGAGACAATGAGCAGTTCTTC.

The chain links TRBV18 to TRBJ1-1, with TRBD1 matching over 11 bases. J lost 5 bases, V lost 3 bases, and 5 bases had no gene match. Germline V gives CDR1 KGHSH, CDR2 LQKENI. There are 15 residues in the CDR3. The CDR3 DNA is TGTGCCAGCTCACCTTTCCGGGACAGGGGGACTGAAGCTTTCTTT. This translates into CASSPFRDRGTEAFF.

The chain couples TRBV6-2 or TRBV6-3 to TRBJ1-5; 8 bases align to TRBD1. This CDR3 comprises 15 residues. In germline, CDR1 is MNHEY, CDR2 SVGEGT. Losses at the gene ends were 6 bases for V and 0 bases for J; bases not matched to a gene: 4. The CDR3 region is CASSGQGYSNQPQHF. The CDR3 DNA reads as TGTGCCAGCAGCGGACAGGGTTATAGCAATCAGCCCCAGCATTTT.

The rearrangement links TRBV7-2 to TRBJ1-1; TRBD1 agrees at 8 bases. There are 18 residues in the CDR3. Germline V gives CDR1 SGHTA, CDR2 FQGNSA. The junction had 10 bases not matched to a gene; V was cut back by 0 bases and J by 1 base. The chain's CDR3 is CASSLAYGRGQGNTEAFF. DNA for the CDR3: TGTGCCAGCAGCTTAGCGTATGGCAGGGGGCAGGGGAACACTGAAGCTTTCTTT.

The V gene is TRBV7-3, the J gene TRBJ2-1, with D possibly being TRBD2 (6 bases). Per germline, CDR1 SGHTA and CDR2 FQGTGA. Trimming removed 1 base from V and 0 bases from J, with 10 bases in between. The CDR3 covers 16 residues. The CDR3 bases are TGTGCCAGCAGCTTAAGTGCGGGGAGCTCCTACAATGAGCAGTTCTTC. It translates to CASSLSAGSSYNEQFF.

The gene calls are TRBV19 and TRBJ1-5; 7 nucleotides line up with TRBD1. Germline trimming cut 6 bases from V and 4 bases from J; bases unmatched to any gene: 15. Germline assignment: CDR1 LNHDA and CDR2 SQIVND (reference sequence). The CDR3 is made up of 17 amino acids. This CDR3 reads CASRDGRTGYPNQPQHF. The CDR3 DNA sequence: TGTGCCAGTAGGGACGGACGGACAGGCTATCCGAATCAGCCCCAGCATTTT.

V usage is TRBV28 and J usage is TRBJ1-1; no clear D gene. V was clipped by 3 bases and J by 5 bases, with 10 bases between them. The CDR3 consists of 13 residues. CDR1 and CDR2 (germline): MDHEN, SYDVKM. Here the CDR3 DNA reads TGTGCCAGCAGTTTCTCGGGTTGGACTGAAGCTTTCTTT. It codes for CASSFSGWTEAFF.